This TCR beta chain was found in a study of OX40 agonist ivuxolimab in advanced cancers. Germline V gene lookup returns CDR1 SGHAT and CDR2 FQDESV (reference sequence). This CDR3 region has 14 residues. Trimming cost V 5 bases and J 2 bases, with 13 bases left between them. Sequenced by immunoSEQ multiplex PCR; TCRdb stores in-frame clones only, minus some. Of 99,000 or so clones listed, roughly 95% were seen once; the top ten hold 2%. This sequence was found in an adult with an advanced solid tumor such as melanoma, head and neck, liver or kidney cancer. This specimen consisted of CD4+ or CD8+ T cells sorted from blood, obtained in a trial of the OX40 agonist ivuxolimab. The chain uses TRBV11-1 and TRBJ2-7; possibly TRBD2 for D (5 bases). CDR3 coding DNA: TGTGCCAGCAGCCACTCGGGGTCGGCCTACGAGCAGTACTTC. Protein product: CASSHSGSAYEQYF.